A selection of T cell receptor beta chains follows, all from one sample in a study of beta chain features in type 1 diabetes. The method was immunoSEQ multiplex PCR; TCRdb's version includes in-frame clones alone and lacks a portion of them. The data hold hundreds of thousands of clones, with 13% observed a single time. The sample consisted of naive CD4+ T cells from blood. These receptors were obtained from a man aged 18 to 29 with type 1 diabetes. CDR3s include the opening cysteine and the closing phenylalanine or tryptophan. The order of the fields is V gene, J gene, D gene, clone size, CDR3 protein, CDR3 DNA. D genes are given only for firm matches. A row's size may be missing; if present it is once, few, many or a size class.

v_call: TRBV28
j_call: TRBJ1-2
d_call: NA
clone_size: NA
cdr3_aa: CATQSGGNGYTF
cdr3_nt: TGTGCCACCCAATCCGGGGGAAACGGCTACACCTTC

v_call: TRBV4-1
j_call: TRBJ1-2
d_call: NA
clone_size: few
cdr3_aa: CASSQDMALNYGYTF
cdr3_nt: TGCGCCAGCAGCCAAGATATGGCTCTTAACTATGGCTACACCTTC

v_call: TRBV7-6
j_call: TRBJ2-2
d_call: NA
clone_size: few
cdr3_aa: CASSSSTASNTGELFF
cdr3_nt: TGTGCCAGCAGCTCTTCGACAGCATCGAACACCGGGGAGCTGTTTTTT

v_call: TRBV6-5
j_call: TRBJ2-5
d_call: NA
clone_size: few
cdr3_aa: CASRAVQETQYF
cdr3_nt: TGTGCCTCCAGAGCAGTACAAGAGACCCAGTACTTC

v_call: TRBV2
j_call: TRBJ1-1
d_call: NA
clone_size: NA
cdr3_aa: CASSEQGGGTEAFF
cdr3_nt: TGTGCCAGCAGTGAACAGGGAGGTGGGACTGAAGCTTTCTTT

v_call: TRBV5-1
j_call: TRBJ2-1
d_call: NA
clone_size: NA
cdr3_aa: CASAQGLGKSYNEQFF
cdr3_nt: TGCGCCAGCGCCCAGGGGCTGGGGAAATCCTACAATGAGCAGTTCTTC

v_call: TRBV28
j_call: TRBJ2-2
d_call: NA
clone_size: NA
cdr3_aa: CASSSPGQNIPSNTGELFF
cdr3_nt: TGTGCCAGCAGTTCGCCCGGACAGAATATCCCCTCGAACACCGGGGAGCTGTTTTTT

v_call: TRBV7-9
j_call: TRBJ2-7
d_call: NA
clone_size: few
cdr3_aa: CASSLEGRTYEQYF
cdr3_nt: TGTGCCAGCAGCTTAGAGGGCAGAACCTACGAGCAGTACTTC

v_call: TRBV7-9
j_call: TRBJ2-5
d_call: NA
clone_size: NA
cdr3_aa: CASSLGAISEETQYF
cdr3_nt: TGTGCCAGCAGCTTAGGAGCCATATCTGAGGAGACCCAGTACTTC

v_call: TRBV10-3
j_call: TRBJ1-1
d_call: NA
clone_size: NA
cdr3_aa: CAINRGAKDTEAFF
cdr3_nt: TGTGCCATCAATCGGGGGGCGAAGGACACTGAAGCTTTCTTT

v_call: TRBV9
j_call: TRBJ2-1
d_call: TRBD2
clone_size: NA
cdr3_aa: CASSSSGGGGPPNEQFF
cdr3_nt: TGTGCCAGCAGCTCCTCCGGGGGCGGGGGGCCCCCCAATGAGCAGTTCTTC

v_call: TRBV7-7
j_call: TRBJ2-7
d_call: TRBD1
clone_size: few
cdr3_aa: CASSLATGTGSDEQYF
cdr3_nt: TGTGCTAGCAGCTTAGCCACCGGGACAGGGAGCGACGAGCAGTACTTC

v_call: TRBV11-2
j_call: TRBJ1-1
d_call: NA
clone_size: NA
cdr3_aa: CASSLGTVNTEAFF
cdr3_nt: TGTGCCAGCAGCTTAGGAACAGTGAACACTGAAGCTTTCTTT

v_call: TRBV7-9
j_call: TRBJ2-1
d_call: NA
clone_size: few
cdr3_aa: CASSPAGSSYNEQFF
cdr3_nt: TGTGCCAGCAGCCCCGCAGGAAGTTCCTACAATGAGCAGTTCTTC

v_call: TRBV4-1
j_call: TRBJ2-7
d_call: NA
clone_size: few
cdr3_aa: CASSPGGRTLSYEQYF
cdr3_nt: TGCGCCAGCAGCCCAGGAGGCAGAACTCTATCCTACGAGCAGTACTTC

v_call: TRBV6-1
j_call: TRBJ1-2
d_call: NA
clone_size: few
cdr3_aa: CASSDQTGGYYGYTF
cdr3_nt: TGTGCCAGCAGTGACCAGACTGGGGGATACTATGGCTACACCTTC

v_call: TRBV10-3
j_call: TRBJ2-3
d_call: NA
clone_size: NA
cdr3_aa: CAIGTSGGTDTQYF
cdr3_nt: TGTGCCATTGGGACCTCCGGGGGCACAGATACGCAGTATTTT

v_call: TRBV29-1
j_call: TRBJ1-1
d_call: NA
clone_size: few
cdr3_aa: CSVEGQGTGEAFF
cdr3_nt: TGCAGCGTTGAGGGACAAGGAACGGGTGAAGCTTTCTTT

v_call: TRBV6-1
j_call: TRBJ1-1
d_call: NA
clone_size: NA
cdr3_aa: CASSEGAGANAEAFF
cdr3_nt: TGTGCCAGCAGTGAAGGTGCGGGGGCGAACGCTGAAGCTTTCTTT

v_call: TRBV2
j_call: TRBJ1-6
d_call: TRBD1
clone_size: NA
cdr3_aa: CASSLRTGNSYNSPLHF
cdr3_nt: TGTGCCAGCAGCCTCCGGACAGGGAACTCCTATAATTCACCCCTCCACTTT

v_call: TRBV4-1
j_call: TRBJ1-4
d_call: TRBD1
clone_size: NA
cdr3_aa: CASSQAGTGNEKLFF
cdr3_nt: TGCGCCAGCAGCCAGGCCGGGACAGGGAATGAAAAACTGTTTTTT

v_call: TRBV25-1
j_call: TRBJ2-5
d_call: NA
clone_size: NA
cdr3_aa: CASSELGAQETQYF
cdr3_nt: TGTGCCAGCAGTGAACTCGGGGCACAAGAGACCCAGTACTTC

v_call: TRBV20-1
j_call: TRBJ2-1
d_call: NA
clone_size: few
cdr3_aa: CSARGTTEQFF
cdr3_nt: TGCAGTGCTAGAGGGACGACGGAGCAGTTCTTC

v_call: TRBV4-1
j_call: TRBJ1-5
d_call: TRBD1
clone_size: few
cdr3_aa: CASSQDDLRGAGNQPQHF
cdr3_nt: TGCGCCAGCAGCCAAGATGATCTCAGGGGGGCCGGCAATCAGCCCCAGCATTTT

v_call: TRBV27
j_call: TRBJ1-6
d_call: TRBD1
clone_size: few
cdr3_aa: CASSLERGPSPLHF
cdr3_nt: TGTGCCAGCAGTTTGGAGAGGGGGCCTTCACCCCTCCACTTT

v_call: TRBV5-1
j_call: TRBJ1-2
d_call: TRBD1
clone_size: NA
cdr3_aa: CASSLAGGDGYTF
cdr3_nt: TGCGCCAGCAGCTTGGCAGGGGGCGATGGCTACACCTTC

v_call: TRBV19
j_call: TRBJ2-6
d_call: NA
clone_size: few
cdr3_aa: CASSRISGANVLTF
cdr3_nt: TGTGCCAGTTCACGTATCTCTGGGGCCAACGTCCTGACTTTC

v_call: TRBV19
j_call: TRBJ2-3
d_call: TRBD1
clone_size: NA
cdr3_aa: CASSAWTGATDTQYF
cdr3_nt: TGTGCCAGTAGTGCCTGGACAGGGGCCACAGATACGCAGTATTTT

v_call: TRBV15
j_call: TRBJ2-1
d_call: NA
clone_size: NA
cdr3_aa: CATSPSSYNEQFF
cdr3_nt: TGTGCCACCTCTCCAAGCTCCTACAATGAGCAGTTCTTC